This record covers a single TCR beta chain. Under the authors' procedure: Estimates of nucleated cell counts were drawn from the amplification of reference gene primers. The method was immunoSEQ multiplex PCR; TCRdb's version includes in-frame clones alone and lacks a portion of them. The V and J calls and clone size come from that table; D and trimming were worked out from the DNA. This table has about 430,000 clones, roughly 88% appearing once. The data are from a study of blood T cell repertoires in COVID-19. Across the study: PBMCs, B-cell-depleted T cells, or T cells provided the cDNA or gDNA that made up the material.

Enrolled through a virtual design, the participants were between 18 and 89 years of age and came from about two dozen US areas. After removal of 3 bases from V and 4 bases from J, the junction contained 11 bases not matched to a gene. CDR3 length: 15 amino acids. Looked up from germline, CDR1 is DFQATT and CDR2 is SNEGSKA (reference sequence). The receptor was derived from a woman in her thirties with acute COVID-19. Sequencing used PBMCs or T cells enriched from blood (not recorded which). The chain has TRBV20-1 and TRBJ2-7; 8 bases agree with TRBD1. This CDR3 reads CSASGRDRLIYEQYF. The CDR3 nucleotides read TGCAGTGCTAGTGGTCGGGACAGGCTAATATACGAGCAGTACTTC.